A selection of T cell receptor beta chains follows, all from one sample in a study of response to subunit inactivated influenza vaccine. TCRdb analysed the RT-PCR reads with MiXCR anew, one entry per CDR3 protein. The sample yields about 520,000 distinct CDR3 sequences, roughly 7.6% seen once. The sequencing used PBMCs from blood, collected roughly 24 months after vaccination. The receptors were sampled from a man between 45 and 75 years old who received an inactivated influenza vaccine. The CDR3 runs from the conserved cysteine through the conserved F or W. A D gene is named only where the DNA matches it firmly. Not every row has a clone size; where given, it reads once, few, many or a size class.

j_gene: TRBJ2-6
v_gene: TRBV5-1
d_gene: TRBD1
abundance: -
CDR3nt: TGCGCCAGCAGCTACCAGAAGTTCACCGGGACAGGGGATTCTGGGGCCAACGTCCTGACTTTC
CDR3aa: CASSYQKFTGTGDSGANVLTF

j_gene: TRBJ2-1
v_gene: TRBV14
d_gene: TRBD2
abundance: many
CDR3nt: TGTGCCAGCAGCCGAATCCTTGGCGGGAGTATCTACAATGAGCAGTTCTTC
CDR3aa: CASSRILGGSIYNEQFF

j_gene: TRBJ2-7
v_gene: TRBV10-1
d_gene: -
abundance: few
CDR3nt: TGCGCCGGGGGAACAGGGACCTACGAGCAGTACTTC
CDR3aa: CAGGTGTYEQYF

j_gene: TRBJ2-7
v_gene: TRBV18
d_gene: TRBD2
abundance: few
CDR3nt: TGTGCCAGCTCACCCAATAGCGGGAGTGGGGTTCACGAGCAGTACTTC
CDR3aa: CASSPNSGSGVHEQYF

j_gene: TRBJ1-1
v_gene: TRBV7-2
d_gene: TRBD1
abundance: few
CDR3nt: TGTGCCAGCAGCTTCCGGGACAGGAACACTGAAGCTTTCTTT
CDR3aa: CASSFRDRNTEAFF

j_gene: TRBJ2-5
v_gene: TRBV27
d_gene: -
abundance: few
CDR3nt: TGTGCCAGCACCAAAACCCCGACAGAGCAAGAGACCCAGTACTTC
CDR3aa: CASTKTPTEQETQYF

j_gene: TRBJ1-4
v_gene: TRBV12-3/TRBV12-4
d_gene: -
abundance: -
CDR3nt: -
CDR3aa: CASSLSGGGSEKLFFF

j_gene: TRBJ2-2
v_gene: TRBV20-1
d_gene: TRBD2
abundance: few
CDR3nt: TGCAGTGCTAGAGTAATTCGGACTAGCGGGATAAGTAGTGACACCGGGGAGCTGTTTTTT
CDR3aa: CSARVIRTSGISSDTGELFF

j_gene: TRBJ2-1
v_gene: TRBV7-9
d_gene: TRBD2
abundance: few
CDR3nt: TGTGCCAGCAGCCCCCCGACTAGCGGGGGGTTGAATGAGCAGTTCTTC
CDR3aa: CASSPPTSGGLNEQFF

j_gene: TRBJ1-3
v_gene: TRBV9
d_gene: -
abundance: -
CDR3nt: TGTGCCAGCAGCGTAGAAGCAGGGAGGAGATCTGGAAACACCATATATTTT
CDR3aa: CASSVEAGRRSGNTIYF

j_gene: TRBJ2-2
v_gene: TRBV3-1
d_gene: -
abundance: many
CDR3nt: TGTGCCAGCAGCCAATGGGGCACCGGGGAGCTGTTTTTT
CDR3aa: CASSQWGTGELFF

j_gene: TRBJ2-5
v_gene: TRBV20-1
d_gene: -
abundance: few
CDR3nt: TGCAGTGCTAGATCGGGGGGCTGGGAGGAAGAGACCCAGTACTTC
CDR3aa: CSARSGGWEEETQYF

j_gene: TRBJ2-2
v_gene: TRBV4-2
d_gene: -
abundance: few
CDR3nt: TGTGCCAGCAGCCAGAACGCCGGGACGGACTCGTCCGGGGAGCTGTTTTTT
CDR3aa: CASSQNAGTDSSGELFF

j_gene: TRBJ2-5
v_gene: TRBV5-1
d_gene: -
abundance: -
CDR3nt: TGCGCCAGCAGCTCAACGGACCCGGTGAGGGAGACCCAGTACTTC
CDR3aa: CASSSTDPVRETQYF

j_gene: TRBJ1-1
v_gene: TRBV27
d_gene: -
abundance: few
CDR3nt: TGTGCCAGCAGTTTTCCGGGTCACACTGAAGCTTTCTTT
CDR3aa: CASSFPGHTEAFF

j_gene: TRBJ1-5
v_gene: TRBV29-1
d_gene: -
abundance: few
CDR3nt: TGCAGCGTTCAGGGGAATAGCAATCAGCCCCAGCATTTT
CDR3aa: CSVQGNSNQPQHF